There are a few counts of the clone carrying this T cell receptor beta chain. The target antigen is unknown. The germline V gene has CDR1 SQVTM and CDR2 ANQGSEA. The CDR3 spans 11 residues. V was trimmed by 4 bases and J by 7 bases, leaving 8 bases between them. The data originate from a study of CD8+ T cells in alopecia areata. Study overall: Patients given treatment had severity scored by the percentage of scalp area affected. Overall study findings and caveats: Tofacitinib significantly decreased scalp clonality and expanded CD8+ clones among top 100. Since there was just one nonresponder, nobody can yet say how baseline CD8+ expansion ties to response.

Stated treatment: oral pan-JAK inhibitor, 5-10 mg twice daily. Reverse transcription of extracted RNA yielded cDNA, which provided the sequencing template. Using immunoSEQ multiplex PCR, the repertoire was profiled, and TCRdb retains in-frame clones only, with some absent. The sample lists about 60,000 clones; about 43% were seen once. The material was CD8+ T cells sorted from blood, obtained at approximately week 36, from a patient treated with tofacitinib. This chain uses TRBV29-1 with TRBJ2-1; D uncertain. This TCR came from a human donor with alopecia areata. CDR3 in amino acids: CSVVVGNEQFF. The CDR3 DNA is TGCAGCGTTGTAGTGGGAAATGAGCAGTTCTTC.